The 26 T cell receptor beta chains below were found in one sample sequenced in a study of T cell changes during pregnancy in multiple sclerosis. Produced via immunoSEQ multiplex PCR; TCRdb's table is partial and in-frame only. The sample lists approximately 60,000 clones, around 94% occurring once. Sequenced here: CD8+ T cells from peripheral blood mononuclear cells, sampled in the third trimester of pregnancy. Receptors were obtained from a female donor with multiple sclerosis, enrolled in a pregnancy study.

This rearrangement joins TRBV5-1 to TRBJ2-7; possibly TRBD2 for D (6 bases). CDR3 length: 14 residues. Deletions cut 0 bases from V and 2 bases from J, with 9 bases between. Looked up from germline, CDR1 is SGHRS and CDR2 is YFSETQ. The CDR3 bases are TGCGCCAGCAGCTTGGGACCGGGGGCCTACGAGCAGTACTTC. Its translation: CASSLGPGAYEQYF.

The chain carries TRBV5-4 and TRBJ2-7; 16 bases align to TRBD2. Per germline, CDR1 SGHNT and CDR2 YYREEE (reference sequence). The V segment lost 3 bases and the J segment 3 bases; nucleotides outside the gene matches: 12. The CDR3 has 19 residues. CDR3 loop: CASSSRPGTSGRAGYEQYF. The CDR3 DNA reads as TGTGCCAGCAGCTCTCGTCCCGGGACTAGCGGGAGGGCCGGCTACGAGCAGTACTTC. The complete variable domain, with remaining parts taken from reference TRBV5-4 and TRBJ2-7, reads ETGVTQSPTHLIKTRGQQVTLRCSSQSGHNTVSWYQQALGQGPQFIFQYYREEENGRGNFPPRFSGLQFPNYSSELNVNALELDDSALYLCASSSRPGTSGRAGYEQYFGPGTRLTVT.

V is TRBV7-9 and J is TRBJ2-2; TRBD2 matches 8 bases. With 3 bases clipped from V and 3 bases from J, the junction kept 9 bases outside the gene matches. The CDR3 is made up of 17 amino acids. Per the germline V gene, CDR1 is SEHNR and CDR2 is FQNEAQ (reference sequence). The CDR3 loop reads CASSFSRRGEDTGELFF. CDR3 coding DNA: TGTGCCAGCAGCTTCTCGCGGCGGGGGGAAGACACCGGGGAGCTGTTTTTT.

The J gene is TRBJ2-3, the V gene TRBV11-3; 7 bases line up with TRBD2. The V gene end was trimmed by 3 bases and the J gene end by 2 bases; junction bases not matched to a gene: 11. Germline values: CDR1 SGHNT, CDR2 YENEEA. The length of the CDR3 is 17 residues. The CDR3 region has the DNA TGTGCCAGCAGCTTCGAATTTAGCGGGCTATCCACAGATACGCAGTATTTT. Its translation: CASSFEFSGLSTDTQYF. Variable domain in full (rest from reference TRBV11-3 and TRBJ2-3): EAGVVQSPRYKIIEKKQPVAFWCNPISGHNTLYWYLQNLGQGPELLIRYENEEAVDDSQLPKDRFSAERLKGVDSTLKIQPAELGDSAVYLCASSFEFSGLSTDTQYFGPGTRLTVL.

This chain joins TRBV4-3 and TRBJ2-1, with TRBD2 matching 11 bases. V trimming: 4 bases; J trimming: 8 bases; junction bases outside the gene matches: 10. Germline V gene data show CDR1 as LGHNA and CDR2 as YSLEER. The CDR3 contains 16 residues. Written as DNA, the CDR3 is TGCGCCAGCAGCCGGGGGCTAGCGGGAGGCGGCGATGAGCAGTTCTTC. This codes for CASSRGLAGGGDEQFF.

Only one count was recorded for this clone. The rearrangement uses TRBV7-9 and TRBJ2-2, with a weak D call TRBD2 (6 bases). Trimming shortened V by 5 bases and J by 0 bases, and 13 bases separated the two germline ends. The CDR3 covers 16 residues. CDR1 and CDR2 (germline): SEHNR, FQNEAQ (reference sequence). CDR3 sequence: CASSPPGTPNTGELFF. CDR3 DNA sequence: TGTGCCAGCAGCCCACCCGGGACTCCGAACACCGGGGAGCTGTTTTTT.

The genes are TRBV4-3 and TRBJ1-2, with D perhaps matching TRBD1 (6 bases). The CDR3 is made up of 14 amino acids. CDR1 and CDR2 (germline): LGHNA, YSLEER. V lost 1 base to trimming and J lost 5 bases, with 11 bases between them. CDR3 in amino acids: CASSQVGQLYGYTF. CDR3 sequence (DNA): TGCGCCAGCAGCCAAGTCGGACAGTTGTATGGCTACACCTTC.

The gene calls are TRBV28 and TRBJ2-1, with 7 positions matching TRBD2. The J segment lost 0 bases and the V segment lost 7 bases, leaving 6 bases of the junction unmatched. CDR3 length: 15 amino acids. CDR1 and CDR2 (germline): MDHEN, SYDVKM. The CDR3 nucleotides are TGTGCCAGCACCCTACGGACTAGCTCCTACAATGAGCAGTTCTTC. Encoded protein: CASTLRTSSYNEQFF.

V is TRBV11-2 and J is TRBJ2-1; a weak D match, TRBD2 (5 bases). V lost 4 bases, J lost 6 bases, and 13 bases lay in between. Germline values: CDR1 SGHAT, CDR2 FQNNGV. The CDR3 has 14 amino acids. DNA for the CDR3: TGTGCCAGCAGCTCTCCCTGGACTTTCAATGAGCAGTTCTTC. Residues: CASSSPWTFNEQFF.

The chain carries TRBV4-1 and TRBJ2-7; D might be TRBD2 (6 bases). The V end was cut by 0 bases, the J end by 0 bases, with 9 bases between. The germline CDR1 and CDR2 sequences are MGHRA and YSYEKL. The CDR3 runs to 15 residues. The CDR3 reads CASSQESGLSYEQYF. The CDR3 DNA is TGCGCCAGCAGCCAAGAGTCGGGACTCTCCTACGAGCAGTACTTC.

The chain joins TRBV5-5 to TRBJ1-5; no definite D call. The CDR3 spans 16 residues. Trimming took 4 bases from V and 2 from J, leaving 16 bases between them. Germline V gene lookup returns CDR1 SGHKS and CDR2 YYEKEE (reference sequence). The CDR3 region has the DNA TGTGCCAGCAGCCCATACCGGGTTTTTGGCAATCAGCCCCAGCATTTT. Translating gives CASSPYRVFGNQPQHF. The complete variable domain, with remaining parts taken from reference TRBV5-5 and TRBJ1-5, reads DAGVTQSPTHLIKTRGQQVTLRCSPISGHKSVSWYQQVLGQGPQFIFQYYEKEERGRGNFPDRFSARQFPNYSSELNVNALLLGDSALYLCASSPYRVFGNQPQHFGDGTRLSIL.

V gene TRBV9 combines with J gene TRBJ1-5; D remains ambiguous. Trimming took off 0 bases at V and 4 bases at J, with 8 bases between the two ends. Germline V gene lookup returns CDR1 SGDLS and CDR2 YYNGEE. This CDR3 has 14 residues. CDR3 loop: CASSVGSGNQPQHF. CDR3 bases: TGTGCCAGCAGCGTAGGTTCCGGGAATCAGCCCCAGCATTTT.

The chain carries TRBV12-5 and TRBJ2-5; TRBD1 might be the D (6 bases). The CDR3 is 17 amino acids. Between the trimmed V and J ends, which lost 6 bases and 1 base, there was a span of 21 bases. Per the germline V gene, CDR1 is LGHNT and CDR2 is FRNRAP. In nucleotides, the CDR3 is TGTGCTAGTGGGTGGACCATCTCCGAGGACAGCCAAGAGACCCAGTACTTC. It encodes CASGWTISEDSQETQYF. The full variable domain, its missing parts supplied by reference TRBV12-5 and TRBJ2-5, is DARVTQTPRHKVTEMGQEVTMRCQPILGHNTVFWYRQTMMQGLELLAYFRNRAPLDDSGMPKDRFSAEMPDATLATLKIQPSEPRDSAVYFCASGWTISEDSQETQYFGPGTRLLVL.

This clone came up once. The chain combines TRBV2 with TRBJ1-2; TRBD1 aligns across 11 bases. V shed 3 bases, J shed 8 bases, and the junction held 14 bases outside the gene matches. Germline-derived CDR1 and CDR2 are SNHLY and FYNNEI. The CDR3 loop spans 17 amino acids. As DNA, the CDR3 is TGTGCCAGCAGTGACCCAAACAGGACAGGGGGCGACGGGGGCTACACCTTC. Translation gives CASSDPNRTGGDGGYTF.

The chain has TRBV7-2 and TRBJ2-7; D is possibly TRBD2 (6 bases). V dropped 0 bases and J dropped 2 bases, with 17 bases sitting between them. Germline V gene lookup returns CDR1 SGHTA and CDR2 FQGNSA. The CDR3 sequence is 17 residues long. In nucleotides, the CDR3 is TGTGCCAGCAGCTTAGCCCGGGACTCAGCCGAGACCTACGAGCAGTACTTC. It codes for CASSLARDSAETYEQYF.

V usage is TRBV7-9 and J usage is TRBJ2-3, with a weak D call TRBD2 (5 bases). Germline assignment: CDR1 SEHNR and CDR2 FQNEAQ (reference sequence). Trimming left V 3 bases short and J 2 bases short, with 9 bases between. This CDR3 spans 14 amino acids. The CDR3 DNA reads TGTGCCAGCAGCTTTCAGCGGTACACAGATACGCAGTATTTT. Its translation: CASSFQRYTDTQYF. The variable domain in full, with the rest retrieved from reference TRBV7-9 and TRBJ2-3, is DTGVSQNPRHKITKRGQNVTFRCDPISEHNRLYWYRQTLGQGPEFLTYFQNEAQLEKSRLLSDRFSAERPKGSFSTLEIQRTEQGDSAMYLCASSFQRYTDTQYFGPGTRLTVL.

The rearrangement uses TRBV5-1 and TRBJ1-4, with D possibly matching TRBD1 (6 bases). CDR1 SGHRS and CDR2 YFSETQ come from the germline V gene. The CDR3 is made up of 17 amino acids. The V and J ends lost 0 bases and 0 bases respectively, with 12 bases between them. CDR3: CASSLGVGTTTNEKLFF. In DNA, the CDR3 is TGCGCCAGCAGCTTGGGAGTAGGGACAACAACTAATGAAAAACTGTTTTTT.

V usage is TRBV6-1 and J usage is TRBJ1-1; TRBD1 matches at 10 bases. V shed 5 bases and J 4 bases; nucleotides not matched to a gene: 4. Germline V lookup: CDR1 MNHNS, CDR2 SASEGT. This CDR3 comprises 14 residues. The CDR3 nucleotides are TGTGCCAGCAGTCTCCGGACAGGGGGCACTGAAGCTTTCTTT. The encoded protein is CASSLRTGGTEAFF.

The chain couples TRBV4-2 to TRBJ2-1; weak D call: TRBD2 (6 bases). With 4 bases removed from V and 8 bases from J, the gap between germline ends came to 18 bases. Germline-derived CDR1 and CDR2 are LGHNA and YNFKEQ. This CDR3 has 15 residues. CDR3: CASSPRDSYGDEQFF. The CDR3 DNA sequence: TGTGCCAGCAGCCCTCGGGACTCATATGGGGATGAGCAGTTCTTC.

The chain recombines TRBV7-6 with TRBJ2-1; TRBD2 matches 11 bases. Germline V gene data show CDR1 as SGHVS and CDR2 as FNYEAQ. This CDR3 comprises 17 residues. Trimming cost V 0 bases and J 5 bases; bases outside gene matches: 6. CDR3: CASSLARLAGPNNEQFF. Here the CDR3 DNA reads TGTGCCAGCAGCTTAGCCAGACTAGCGGGACCCAACAATGAGCAGTTCTTC.

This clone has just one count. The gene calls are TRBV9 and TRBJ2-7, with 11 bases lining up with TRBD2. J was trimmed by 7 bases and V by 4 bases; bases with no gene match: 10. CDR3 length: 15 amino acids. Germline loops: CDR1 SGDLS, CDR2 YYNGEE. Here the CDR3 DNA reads TGTGCCAGCAGCTCAGGACTAGCGGGTCCGGATGAGCAGTACTTC. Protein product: CASSSGLAGPDEQYF.

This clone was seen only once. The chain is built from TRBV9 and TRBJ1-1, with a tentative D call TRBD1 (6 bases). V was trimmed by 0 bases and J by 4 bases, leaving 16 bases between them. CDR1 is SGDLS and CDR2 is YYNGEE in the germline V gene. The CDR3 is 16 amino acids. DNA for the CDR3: TGTGCCAGCAGCGTAGGTGGGGGCACCCGTATCACTGAAGCTTTCTTT. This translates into CASSVGGGTRITEAFF.

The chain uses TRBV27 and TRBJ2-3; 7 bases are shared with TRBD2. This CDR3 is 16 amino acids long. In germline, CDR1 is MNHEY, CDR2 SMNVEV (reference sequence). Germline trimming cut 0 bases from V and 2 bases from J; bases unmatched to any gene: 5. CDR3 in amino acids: CASSLSGGSITDTQYF. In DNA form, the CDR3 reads TGTGCCAGCAGTTTATCGGGCGGGAGCATCACAGATACGCAGTATTTT.

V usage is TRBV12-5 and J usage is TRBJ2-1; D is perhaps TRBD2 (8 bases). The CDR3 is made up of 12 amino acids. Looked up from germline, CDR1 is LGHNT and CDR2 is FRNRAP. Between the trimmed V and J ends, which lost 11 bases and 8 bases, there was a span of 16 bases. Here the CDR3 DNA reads TGTGCTGCCAACGGGAGGGGGCATGAGCAGTTCTTC. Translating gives CAANGRGHEQFF.

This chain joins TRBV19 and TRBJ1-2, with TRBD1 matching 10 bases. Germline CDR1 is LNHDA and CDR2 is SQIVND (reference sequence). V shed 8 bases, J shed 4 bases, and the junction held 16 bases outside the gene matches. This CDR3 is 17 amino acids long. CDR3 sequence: CASDPGQGRRKSYGYTF. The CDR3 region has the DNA TGTGCCAGTGACCCGGGACAGGGGAGACGGAAATCCTATGGCTACACCTTC.

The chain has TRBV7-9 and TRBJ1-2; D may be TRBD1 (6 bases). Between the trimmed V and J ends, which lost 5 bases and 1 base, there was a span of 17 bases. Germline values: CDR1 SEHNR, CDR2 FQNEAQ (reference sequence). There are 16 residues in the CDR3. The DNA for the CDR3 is TGTGCCAGCAGCCAAGGTCGAGGGGGTTTTAACTATGGCTACACCTTC. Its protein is CASSQGRGGFNYGYTF.